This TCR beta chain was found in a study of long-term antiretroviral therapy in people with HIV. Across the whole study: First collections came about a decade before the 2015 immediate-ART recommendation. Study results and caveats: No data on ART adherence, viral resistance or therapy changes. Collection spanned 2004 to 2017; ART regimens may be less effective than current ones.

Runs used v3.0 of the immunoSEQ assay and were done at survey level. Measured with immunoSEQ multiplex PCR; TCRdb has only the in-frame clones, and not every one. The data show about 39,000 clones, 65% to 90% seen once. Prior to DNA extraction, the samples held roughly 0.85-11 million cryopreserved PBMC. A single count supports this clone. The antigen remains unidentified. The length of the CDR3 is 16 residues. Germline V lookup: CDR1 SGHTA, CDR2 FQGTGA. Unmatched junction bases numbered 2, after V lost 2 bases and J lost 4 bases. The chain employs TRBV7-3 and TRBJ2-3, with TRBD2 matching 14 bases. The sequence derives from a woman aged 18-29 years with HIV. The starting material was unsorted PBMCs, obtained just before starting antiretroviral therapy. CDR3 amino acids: CASSLGTSGSADTQYF. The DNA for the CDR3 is TGTGCCAGCAGCTTAGGGACTAGCGGGAGCGCAGATACGCAGTATTTT.